The 32 T cell receptor beta chains below come from one sample, sequenced in a study of blood T cell repertoires in COVID-19. TCRdb keeps only in-frame clones here, not all; method: immunoSEQ multiplex PCR. In the table there are 80,000 to 95,000 clones, less than 85% of which are singletons. The sequencing input was peripheral blood. These receptors came from an older man with acute or convalescent COVID-19.

The DNA of the CDR3 is TGTGCCAGTCAGTTAAGCAGGGCGAATCAGCCCCAGCATTTT. This sequence encodes CASQLSRANQPQHF. V usage is TRBV6-6 and J usage is TRBJ1-5, with D perhaps matching TRBD1 (5 bases). The CDR3 covers 14 residues. CDR1 and CDR2 from the germline V gene are MNHNY and SVGAGI (reference sequence). Trimming pared 9 bases from V and 4 bases from J, leaving 16 bases between.

The DNA of the CDR3 is TGTGCCTGGAGTGCGACAGGGACGATGGAGCAGTACTTC. Its translation is CAWSATGTMEQYF. The V gene is TRBV30, the J gene TRBJ2-7; 7 bases match TRBD1. With V trimmed by 1 base and J by 7 bases, 7 bases remained unmatched. The CDR3 loop spans 13 amino acids. Germline V gene lookup returns CDR1 GTSNPN and CDR2 SVGIG (reference sequence).

V is TRBV21-1 and J is TRBJ2-2; the table's D call, TRBD2, has no DNA check behind it. TRBV21-1 is listed as a pseudogene. The CDR3 extends over 20 amino acids. CDR3 region: CASSGKGQPGLAEITGELFF. CDR3 sequence (DNA): TGTGCCAGCAGCGGCAAGGGACAGCCGGGACTAGCGGAAATCACCGGGGAGCTGTTTTTT.

J is TRBJ2-5 and V is TRBV5-4; weak D call: TRBD2 (5 bases). This CDR3 region has 13 residues. V lost 4 bases to trimming and J lost 5 bases, with 12 bases between them. Germline lookup yields CDR1 SGHNT and CDR2 YYREEE (reference sequence). The chain's CDR3 is CASSVTRVETQYF. The CDR3 coding sequence is TGTGCCAGCAGCGTTACTAGGGTGGAGACCCAGTACTTC.

The chain uses TRBV29-1 and TRBJ2-7; D may be TRBD1 (6 bases). The CDR3 runs 12 residues. V lost 5 bases, J lost 6 bases, and 14 bases lay in between. Germline V gives CDR1 SQVTM, CDR2 ANQGSEA. CDR3 in DNA: TGCAGCGTTCGGACAGCCGCGGGCGAGCAGTACTTC. Translated, it gives CSVRTAAGEQYF.

The chain couples TRBV3-1 (or the pseudogene TRBV3-2) to TRBJ2-7; TRBD2 agrees at 8 bases. The CDR3 has 13 residues. The V gene end was trimmed by 4 bases and the J gene end by 2 bases; junction bases not matched to a gene: 1. Germline CDR1 is LGHDT and CDR2 is YNNKEL (reference sequence). In nucleotides, the CDR3 is TGTGCCAGCAGCCGGGGACTAGCCTACGAGCAGTACTTC. Translation gives CASSRGLAYEQYF.

This clone has more than one count but fewer than ten. The chain uses TRBV19 and TRBJ1-5, with D possibly TRBD1 on 6 matching bases. The CDR3 extends over 14 amino acids. V gave up 3 bases and J gave up 4 bases, with 10 bases separating them. From germline, CDR1 is LNHDA and CDR2 SQIVND (reference sequence). The CDR3 is CASSISQGNQPQHF. In DNA, the CDR3 is TGTGCCAGTAGTATTTCCCAGGGGAATCAGCCCCAGCATTTT.

The V gene is TRBV9, the J gene TRBJ2-1, with 8 bases lining up with TRBD2. The germline V gene has CDR1 SGDLS and CDR2 YYNGEE. V gave up 2 bases and J gave up 7 bases; unmatched junction bases: 5. The CDR3 spans 14 residues. DNA for the CDR3: TGTGCCAGCAGCGTCCGACCGGGAGGGAATGAGCAGTTCTTC. It translates to CASSVRPGGNEQFF. Full variable domain (outside the CDR3, taken from reference TRBV9 and TRBJ2-1): DSGVTQTPKHLITATGQRVTLRCSPRSGDLSVYWYQQSLDQGLQFLIQYYNGEERAKGNILERFSAQQFPDLHSELNLSSLELGDSALYFCASSVRPGGNEQFFGPGTRLTVL.

V is TRBV9 and J is TRBJ1-1, with D unresolved. CDR1 and CDR2 (germline): SGDLS, YYNGEE. The CDR3 is made up of 17 amino acids. V lost 3 bases to trimming and J lost 7 bases, with 25 bases between them. The CDR3 here is CASSASRMSRGSNEAFF. The DNA for the CDR3 is TGTGCCAGCAGCGCTAGTCGGATGTCGCGGGGAAGTAATGAAGCTTTCTTT.

V is TRBV7-3 and J is TRBJ2-1; D gene uncertain. Trimming pared 5 bases from V and 0 bases from J, leaving 5 bases between. The length of the CDR3 is 13 residues. Germline V gene lookup returns CDR1 SGHTA and CDR2 FQGTGA. In DNA form, the CDR3 reads TGTGCCAGCAGCGCCAGCTCCTACAATGAGCAGTTCTTC. Translating gives CASSASSYNEQFF. Combining the CDR3 with reference TRBV7-3 and TRBJ2-1 gives the whole variable domain GAGVSQTPSNKVTEKGKYVELRCDPISGHTALYWYRQSLGQGPEFLIYFQGTGAADDSGLPNDRFFAVRPEGSVSTLKIQRTERGDSAVYLCASSASSYNEQFFGPGTRLTVL.

The chain carries TRBV30 and TRBJ1-1; D gene ambiguous. Germline V CDR1 and CDR2: GTSNPN, SVGIG (reference sequence). V lost 2 bases to trimming and J lost 11 bases, with 18 bases between them. The CDR3 covers 13 residues. The CDR3 reads CAWSPPSGSVAFF. The CDR3 region has the DNA TGTGCCTGGAGTCCCCCGAGCGGGAGCGTGGCTTTCTTT.

The gene calls are TRBV2 and TRBJ2-5; a weak D match, TRBD1 (5 bases). The V gene lost 7 bases and the J gene lost 5 bases, with 20 bases spanning the gap. The CDR3 is made up of 15 amino acids. Germline CDR1 and CDR2: SNHLY and FYNNEI. The chain's CDR3 is CASIPLGRVGETQYF. The CDR3 coding sequence is TGTGCCAGCATCCCCCTGGGCAGGGTCGGGGAGACCCAGTACTTC. The full variable domain, completed using reference TRBV2 and TRBJ2-5, is EPEVTQTPSHQVTQMGQEVILRCVPISNHLYFYWYRQILGQKVEFLVSFYNNEISEKSEIFDDQFSVERPDGSNFTLKIRSTKLEDSAMYFCASIPLGRVGETQYFGPGTRLLVL.

V is TRBV7-2 and J is TRBJ2-7; no definite D call. Germline CDR1 and CDR2: SGHTA and FQGNSA. This CDR3 region has 14 residues. Between the trimmed V and J ends, which lost 1 base and 2 bases, there was a span of 9 bases. The DNA of the CDR3 is TGTGCCAGCAGCTTAGGCCAGGTAACCTACGAGCAGTACTTC. Protein: CASSLGQVTYEQYF.

The chain is built from TRBV7-2 and TRBJ2-3; unclear D gene. The germline V gene encodes CDR1 SGHTA and CDR2 FQGNSA. Trimming cost V 5 bases and J 2 bases, with 14 bases left between them. CDR3 length: 15 residues. Written as DNA, the CDR3 is TGTGCCAGCAGCAAGACTGGTGTAGTCACAGATACGCAGTATTTT. Its translation is CASSKTGVVTDTQYF.

This chain links TRBV29-1 with TRBJ1-1; TRBD1 matches 7 bases. Germline assignment: CDR1 SQVTM and CDR2 ANQGSEA. J was trimmed by 8 bases and V by 0 bases; bases with no gene match: 6. This CDR3 has 13 residues. CDR3 bases: TGCAGCGTTGAAGATGGGGGACAGCCGGAAGCTTTCTTT. It yields the protein CSVEDGGQPEAFF.

The V gene is TRBV30, the J gene TRBJ1-5; 8 nucleotides match TRBD1. CDR1 GTSNPN and CDR2 SVGIG come from the germline V gene (reference sequence). The V gene end was trimmed by 4 bases and the J gene end by 4 bases; junction bases not matched to a gene: 6. CDR3 size: 14 residues. DNA of the CDR3: TGTGCCTGGACCAAGAGACAGGGGAATCAGCCCCAGCATTTT. This encodes CAWTKRQGNQPQHF.

J is TRBJ1-6 and V is TRBV18; TRBD1 agrees at 10 bases. The CDR3 runs 18 residues. Germline lookup yields CDR1 KGHSH and CDR2 LQKENI. J lost 6 bases, V lost 3 bases, and 11 bases had no gene match. CDR3 in amino acids: CASSPSGQGTQPNSPLHF. The CDR3 DNA reads as TGTGCCAGCTCACCCTCGGGACAGGGGACCCAGCCTAATTCACCCCTCCACTTT. Variable domain in full (rest from reference TRBV18 and TRBJ1-6): NAGVMQNPRHLVRRRGQEARLRCSPMKGHSHVYWYRQLPEEGLKFMVYLQKENIIDESGMPKERFSAEFPKEGPSILRIQQVVRGDSAAYFCASSPSGQGTQPNSPLHFGNGTRLTVT.

There are a few counts of this clone. The chain uses TRBV28 and TRBJ1-4; 9 bases line up with TRBD1. The CDR3 runs to 15 residues. Germline CDR1 MDHEN, CDR2 SYDVKM. J was trimmed by 8 bases and V by 6 bases; bases with no gene match: 10. The CDR3 sequence: CASRLAGTGREKLFF. For the CDR3, the DNA is TGTGCCAGCAGATTAGCCGGGACAGGGAGGGAAAAACTGTTTTTT.

The J gene is TRBJ2-7, the V gene TRBV19; 8 bases fit TRBD1. Trimming took 5 bases from V and 4 from J; bases not matched to a gene: 7. CDR1 and CDR2 (germline): LNHDA, SQIVND (reference sequence). The CDR3 runs to 14 residues. The CDR3 loop reads CASSLSTGVYEQYF. For the CDR3, the DNA is TGTGCCAGTAGTCTCTCGACAGGGGTGTACGAGCAGTACTTC. Full variable domain (rest looked up from reference TRBV19 and TRBJ2-7): DGGITQSPKYLFRKEGQNVTLSCEQNLNHDAMYWYRQDPGQGLRLIYYSQIVNDFQKGDIAEGYSVSREKKESFPLTVTSAQKNPTAFYLCASSLSTGVYEQYFGPGTRLTVT.

This chain uses TRBV10-2 with TRBJ2-2, with 11 positions matching TRBD2. V lost 9 bases and J lost 7; bases outside the gene matches: 10. The CDR3 sequence is 15 residues long. Germline CDR1 is WSHSY and CDR2 is SAAADI. CDR3 sequence: CASRVAGGPVGELFF. Here the CDR3 DNA reads TGCGCCAGTCGAGTAGCGGGAGGGCCGGTCGGGGAGCTGTTTTTT.

This clone was seen once. V usage is TRBV9 and J usage is TRBJ2-3, with TRBD2 matching 7 bases. Germline values: CDR1 SGDLS, CDR2 YYNGEE. This CDR3 region has 18 residues. V trimming: 1 base; J trimming: 4 bases; junction bases outside the gene matches: 15. The CDR3 region is CASSVQGPGRERADTQYF. The CDR3 region has the DNA TGTGCCAGCAGCGTACAGGGCCCTGGGCGGGAGAGGGCAGATACGCAGTATTTT.

This chain joins TRBV10-1 and TRBJ2-5, with D possibly TRBD2 on 6 matching bases. There are 10 residues in the CDR3. Trimming took off 4 bases at V and 10 bases at J, with 7 bases between the two ends. In germline, CDR1 is WNHNN, CDR2 SYGVQD (reference sequence). The CDR3 bases are TGCGCCAGCAGTGTGGGACTCCAGTACTTC. Amino acid sequence: CASSVGLQYF.

The J gene is TRBJ2-3, the V gene TRBV15; 7 positions agree with TRBD2. This CDR3 is 14 amino acids long. In germline, CDR1 is LNHNV, CDR2 YYDKDF (reference sequence). The junction had 5 bases not matched to a gene; V was cut back by 4 bases and J by 4 bases. The CDR3 bases are TGTGCCACCAGCACCTGGGCGGGGGCAGATACGCAGTATTTT. It codes for CATSTWAGADTQYF.

CDR3 nucleotides: TGTGCCAGCAGCCAAGGGCCGAAGAAACTGTTTTTT. It codes for CASSQGPKKLFF. The J gene is TRBJ1-4, the V gene TRBV3-1 (or the pseudogene TRBV3-2); D is undetermined. Trimming took 1 base from V and 11 from J, leaving 8 bases between them. Germline CDR1 and CDR2: LGHDT and YNNKEL (reference sequence). There are 12 residues in the CDR3.

This chain links TRBV11-3 with TRBJ1-5; D uncertain. The germline V and J ends were trimmed by 7 bases and 13 bases, with 5 bases remaining between them. The germline V gene has CDR1 SGHNT and CDR2 YENEEA. CDR3 length: 8 amino acids. Here the CDR3 DNA reads TGTGCCAGCATCCGGCAGCATTTT. This encodes CASIRQHF.

The V gene is TRBV24-1, the J gene TRBJ2-2; 7 nucleotides agree with TRBD2. Trimming cost V 8 bases and J 7 bases; bases outside gene matches: 9. Germline V gene lookup returns CDR1 KGHDR and CDR2 SFDVKD. The CDR3 spans 14 residues. The CDR3 loop reads CATMVAGAGGELFF. In DNA form, the CDR3 reads TGTGCCACCATGGTGGCGGGAGCCGGCGGGGAGCTGTTTTTT.

V and J are TRBV5-5 and TRBJ1-4, with D possibly being TRBD1 (6 bases). The V gene lost 6 bases and the J gene lost 4 bases, with 13 bases spanning the gap. The CDR3 is 14 amino acids. The germline V gene has CDR1 SGHKS and CDR2 YYEKEE (reference sequence). Here the CDR3 reads CASNVQGINEKLFF. DNA of the CDR3: TGTGCCAGCAACGTACAGGGTATTAATGAAAAACTGTTTTTT.

The CDR3 DNA reads TGTGCCAGCAGTTACTCCCCAATGTCAGGGGTTGATGGCTACACCTTC. Translation: CASSYSPMSGVDGYTF. The chain combines TRBV6-2 or TRBV6-3 with TRBJ1-2, with D perhaps TRBD1 (6 bases). Germline V gene sequence: CDR1 MNHEY, CDR2 SVGEGT. V dropped 0 bases and J dropped 6 bases, with 17 bases sitting between them. This CDR3 spans 16 amino acids.

Comment on this clone: The sample holds other DNA sequences that translate to the same CDR3. The V gene is TRBV6-5, the J gene TRBJ1-3, with TRBD1 identical over 7 bases. The CDR3 loop spans 15 amino acids. Germline V lookup: CDR1 MNHEY, CDR2 SVGAGI. V dropped 3 bases and J dropped 3; count of bases not matched to a gene: 5. The CDR3 loop reads CASSYRGGSGNTIYF. In nucleotides, the CDR3 is TGTGCCAGCAGTTATAGAGGGGGCAGTGGAAACACCATATATTTT.

The V gene is TRBV5-4, the J gene TRBJ2-5, with TRBD2 as a possible D gene (6 bases). Germline-derived CDR1 and CDR2 are SGHNT and YYREEE (reference sequence). The ends were cut back, 0 bases at V and 5 bases at J, with 8 bases in the middle. The CDR3 loop spans 13 amino acids. Here the CDR3 reads CASSLVGRETQYF. The CDR3 bases are TGTGCCAGCAGCTTGGTGGGGAGGGAGACCCAGTACTTC.

This clone was detected a few times. Here the CDR3 DNA reads TGTGCCAGCAGGACTAGCGGGAGTCCCACGAACACCGGGGAGCTGTTTTTT. Translation gives CASRTSGSPTNTGELFF. This sequence joins TRBV19 and TRBJ2-2, with 13 bases aligning to TRBD2. Germline CDR1 and CDR2: LNHDA and SQIVND (reference sequence). This CDR3 has 17 residues. Germline trimming cut 9 bases from V and 0 bases from J; bases unmatched to any gene: 7.

Only a few counts were recorded for this clone. The rearrangement joins TRBV12-2 to TRBJ1-2; the D call of TRBD1 is as the table states it, not checked on the DNA. TRBV12-2 is labeled a pseudogene. CDR3 length: 15 residues. The CDR3 DNA reads TGTGCAAGTCGCTTCAGGGAAGAGGTCCGCTATGGCTACACCTTC. This gives the protein CASRFREEVRYGYTF.